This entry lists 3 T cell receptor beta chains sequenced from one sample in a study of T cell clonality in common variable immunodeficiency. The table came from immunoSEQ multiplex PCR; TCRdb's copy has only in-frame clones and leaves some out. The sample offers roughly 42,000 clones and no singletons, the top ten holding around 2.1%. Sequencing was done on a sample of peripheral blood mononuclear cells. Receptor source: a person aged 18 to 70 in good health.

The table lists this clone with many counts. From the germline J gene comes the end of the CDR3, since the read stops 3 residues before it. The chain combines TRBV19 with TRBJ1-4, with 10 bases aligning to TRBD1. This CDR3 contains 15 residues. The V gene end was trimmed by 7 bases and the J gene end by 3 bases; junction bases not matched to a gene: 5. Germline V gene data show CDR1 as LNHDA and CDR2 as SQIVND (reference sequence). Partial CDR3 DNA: TGTGCCAGTAATCGACAGGGGGCGCCTAATGAAAAA. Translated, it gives CASNRQGAPNEK. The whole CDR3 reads CASNRQGAPNEKLFF.

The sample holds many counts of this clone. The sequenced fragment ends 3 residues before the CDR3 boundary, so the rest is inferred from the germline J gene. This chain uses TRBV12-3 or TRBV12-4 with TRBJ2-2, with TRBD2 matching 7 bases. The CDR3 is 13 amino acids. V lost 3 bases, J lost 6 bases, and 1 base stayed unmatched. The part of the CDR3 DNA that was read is TGTGCCAGCAGTTTTGGGGGGGCCGGGGAG. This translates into CASSFGGAGE. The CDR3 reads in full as CASSFGGAGELFF.

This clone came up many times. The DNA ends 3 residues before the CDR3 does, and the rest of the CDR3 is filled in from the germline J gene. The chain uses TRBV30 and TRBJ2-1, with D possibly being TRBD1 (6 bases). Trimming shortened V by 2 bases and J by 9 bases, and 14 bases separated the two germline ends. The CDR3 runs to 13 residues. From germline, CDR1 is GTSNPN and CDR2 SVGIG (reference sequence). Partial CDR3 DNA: TGTGCCTGGAGTCTGAACAGGGTTGGTGAG. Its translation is CAWSLNRVGE. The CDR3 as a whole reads CAWSLNRVGEQFF.